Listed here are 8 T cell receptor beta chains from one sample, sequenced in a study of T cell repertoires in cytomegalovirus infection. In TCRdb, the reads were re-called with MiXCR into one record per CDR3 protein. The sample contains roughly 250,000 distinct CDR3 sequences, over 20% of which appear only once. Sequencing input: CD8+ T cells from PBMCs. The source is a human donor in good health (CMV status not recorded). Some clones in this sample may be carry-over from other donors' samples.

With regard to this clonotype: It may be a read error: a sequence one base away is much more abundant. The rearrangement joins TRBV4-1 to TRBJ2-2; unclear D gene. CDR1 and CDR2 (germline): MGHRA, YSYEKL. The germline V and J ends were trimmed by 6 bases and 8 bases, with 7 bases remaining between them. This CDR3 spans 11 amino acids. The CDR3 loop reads CASRLLGELFF. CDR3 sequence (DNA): TGCGCCAGCAGGTTGTTGGGGGAGCTGTTTTTT.

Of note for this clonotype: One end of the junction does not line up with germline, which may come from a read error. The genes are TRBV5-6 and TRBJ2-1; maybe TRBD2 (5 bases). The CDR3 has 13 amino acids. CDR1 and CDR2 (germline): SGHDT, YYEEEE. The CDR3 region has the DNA TGTGGCAGCAGCTTACTAGATTACAATGAGCAGTTCTTC. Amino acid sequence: CGSSLLDYNEQFF. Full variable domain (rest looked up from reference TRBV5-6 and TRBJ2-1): DAGVTQSPTHLIKTRGQQVTLRCSPKSGHDTVSWYQQALGQGPQFIFQYYEEEERQRGNFPDRFSGHQFPNYSSELNVNALLLGDSALYLCGSSLLDYNEQFFGPGTRLTVL.

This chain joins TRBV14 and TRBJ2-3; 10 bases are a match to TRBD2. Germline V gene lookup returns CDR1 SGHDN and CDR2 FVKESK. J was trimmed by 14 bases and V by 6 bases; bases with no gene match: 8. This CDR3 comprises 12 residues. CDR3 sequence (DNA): TGTGCCAGCAGAAGCGGGGGGGCGCCGCCGTATTTT. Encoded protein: CASRSGGAPPYF. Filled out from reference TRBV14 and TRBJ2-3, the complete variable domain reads EAGVTQFPSHSVIEKGQTVTLRCDPISGHDNLYWYRRVMGKEIKFLLHFVKESKQDESGMPNNRFLAERTGGTYSTLKVQPAELEDSGVYFCASRSGGAPPYFGPGTRLTVL.

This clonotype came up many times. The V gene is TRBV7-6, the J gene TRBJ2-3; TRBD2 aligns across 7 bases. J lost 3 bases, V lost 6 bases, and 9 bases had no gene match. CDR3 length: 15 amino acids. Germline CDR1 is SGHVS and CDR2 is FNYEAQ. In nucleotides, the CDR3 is TGTGCCAGCAGGGAATTAGCGGGCGATACAGATACGCAGTATTTT. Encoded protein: CASRELAGDTDTQYF.

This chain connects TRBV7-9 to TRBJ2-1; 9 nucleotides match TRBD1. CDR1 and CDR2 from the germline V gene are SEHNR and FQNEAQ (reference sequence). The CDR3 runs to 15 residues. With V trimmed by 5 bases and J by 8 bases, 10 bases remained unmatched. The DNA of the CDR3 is TGTGCCAGCAGCGGCTCGGGACAGGGTGTCTATGAGCAGTTCTTC. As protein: CASSGSGQGVYEQFF.

The DNA for the CDR3 is TGTGCCAGCAGTTTAGTGGGGGCGAGGGGCACTGAAGCTTTCTTT. Translated, it gives CASSLVGARGTEAFF. The chain combines TRBV27 with TRBJ1-1; D may be TRBD1 (6 bases). V was shortened by 2 bases and J by 4 bases, with 14 bases between the two germline ends. Germline CDR1 MNHEY, CDR2 SMNVEV (reference sequence). The CDR3 loop spans 15 amino acids.

DNA for the CDR3: TGTGCCACCAGTGATTTGGAAAGGGCGAGGAGCACAGATACGCAGTATTTT. Residues: CATSDLERARSTDTQYF. This chain uses TRBV24-1 with TRBJ2-3; D remains ambiguous. The V gene lost 0 bases and the J gene lost 0 bases, with 12 bases spanning the gap. The length of the CDR3 is 17 residues. CDR1 and CDR2 (germline): KGHDR, SFDVKD.

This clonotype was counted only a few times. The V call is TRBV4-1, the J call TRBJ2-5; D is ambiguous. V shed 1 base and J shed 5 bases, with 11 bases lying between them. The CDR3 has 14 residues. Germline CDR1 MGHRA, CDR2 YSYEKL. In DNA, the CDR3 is TGCGCCAGCAGCCAAGTAGTTGGGCCGGAGACCCAGTACTTC. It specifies CASSQVVGPETQYF.